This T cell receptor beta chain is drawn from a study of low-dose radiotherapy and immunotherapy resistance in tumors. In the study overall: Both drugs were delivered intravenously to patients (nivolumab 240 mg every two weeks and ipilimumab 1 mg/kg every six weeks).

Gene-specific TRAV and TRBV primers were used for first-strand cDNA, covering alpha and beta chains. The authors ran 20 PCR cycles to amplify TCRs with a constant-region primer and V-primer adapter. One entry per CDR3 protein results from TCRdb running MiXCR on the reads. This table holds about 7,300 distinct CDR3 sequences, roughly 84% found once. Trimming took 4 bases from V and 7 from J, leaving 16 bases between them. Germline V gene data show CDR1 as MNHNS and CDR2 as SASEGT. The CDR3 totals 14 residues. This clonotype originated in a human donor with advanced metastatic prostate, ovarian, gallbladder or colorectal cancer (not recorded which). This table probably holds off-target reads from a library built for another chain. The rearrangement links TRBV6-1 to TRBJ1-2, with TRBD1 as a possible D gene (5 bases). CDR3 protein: CASSATEDLLGYTF. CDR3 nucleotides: TGTGCCAGCAGTGCGACAGAGGACCTCCTTGGCTACACCTTC.